This T cell receptor beta chain was sequenced in a study of CD8+ T cells in alopecia areata. Extraction of RNA preceded its reverse transcription into cDNA, which served as the sequencing template. Profiled with immunoSEQ multiplex PCR; TCRdb holds only in-frame clones, not every one. The sample includes 150,000 to 200,000 clones, approximately 56% of them seen just once. V dropped 2 bases and J dropped 6 bases, with 6 bases sitting between them. In germline, CDR1 is SGHVS, CDR2 FNYEAQ. This CDR3 region has 12 residues. The sample in question was CD4+ T cells sorted from blood, obtained at week 0. The chain uses TRBV7-6 and TRBJ2-3, with D perhaps being TRBD1 or TRBD2 (5 bases each). The clonotype comes from a human donor with alopecia areata. The CDR3 nucleotides read TGTGCCAGCAGCTTATGGGGGGATACGCAGTATTTT. Its protein is CASSLWGDTQYF.